This TCR beta chain was sequenced for a study of T-cell memory formation after mild COVID-19. J lost 3 bases, V lost 3 bases, and 6 bases had no gene match. The CDR3 totals 16 residues. The germline V gene encodes CDR1 SGHTA and CDR2 FQGTGA. From the 5' RACE reads, TCRdb called clonotypes with MiXCR, one entry per CDR3 protein. The sample shows roughly 450,000 distinct CDR3 sequences, around a sixth of them seen only once. This sequence originates from an adult woman who had mild COVID-19 (a few samples of this study predate the infection). Cell type and time point are not known. V gene TRBV7-3 combines with J gene TRBJ2-1; 9 bases line up with TRBD2. Sequencing used PBMCs or a T cell subset sorted from them (not recorded which). In nucleotides, the CDR3 is TGTGCCAGCAGCTTGCAAGCGGGGGGACTCTACAATGAGCAGTTCTTC. Amino acid sequence: CASSLQAGGLYNEQFF. The variable domain in full, completed from reference TRBV7-3 and TRBJ2-1, reads GAGVSQTPSNKVTEKGKYVELRCDPISGHTALYWYRQSLGQGPEFLIYFQGTGAADDSGLPNDRFFAVRPEGSVSTLKIQRTERGDSAVYLCASSLQAGGLYNEQFFGPGTRLTVL.